This is a list of T cell receptor beta chains from one sample in a study of T cell clones after liver transplantation. Sequencing was performed with immunoSEQ multiplex PCR; in TCRdb, only in-frame clones are kept and a portion is missing. This repertoire shows approximately 68,000 clones, 80% found once; its top ten account for 0.55% to 0.75%. The sequencing used CD4+ T cells from blood, collected before liver transplant. Receptors were obtained from a human donor who received a liver transplant. Both conserved end residues are part of each CDR3. A D gene is named only where the DNA matches it firmly. Size tells how often a clone was seen (once, few, many) or the class of an expanded clone, and some rows leave it out.

j_gene: TRBJ2-1
d_gene: TRBD1
abundance: -
v_gene: TRBV5-1
CDR3nt: TGCGCCAGCAGTTTGGGGTGGGACAGGGACTACAATGAGCAGTTCTTC
CDR3aa: CASSLGWDRDYNEQFF

j_gene: TRBJ1-4
d_gene: -
abundance: -
v_gene: TRBV4-1
CDR3nt: TGCGCCAGCAGGCATGTTGACAGATTGAATGAAAAACTGTTTTTT
CDR3aa: CASRHVDRLNEKLFF

j_gene: TRBJ1-4
d_gene: -
abundance: -
v_gene: TRBV28
CDR3nt: TGTGCCAGCAGTTCTCCCTCAGGGAGGGGAAAACTGTTTTTT
CDR3aa: CASSSPSGRGKLFF

j_gene: TRBJ1-2
d_gene: -
abundance: -
v_gene: TRBV7-9
CDR3nt: TGTGCCAGCAGCTACGAGGGCAGCGCCAACTATGGCTACACCTTC
CDR3aa: CASSYEGSANYGYTF

j_gene: TRBJ2-6
d_gene: -
abundance: -
v_gene: TRBV19
CDR3nt: TGTGCCAGTAGTACAGGGGCTGGGGCCAACGTCCTGACTTTC
CDR3aa: CASSTGAGANVLTF

j_gene: TRBJ2-1
d_gene: TRBD2
abundance: few
v_gene: TRBV10-1
CDR3nt: TGCGCCAGCAGTCCCAGCGGGAGCGGTGAGCAGTTCTTC
CDR3aa: CASSPSGSGEQFF

j_gene: TRBJ2-7
d_gene: -
abundance: medium-sized
v_gene: TRBV5-1
CDR3nt: TGCGCCAGCAGCTTGGACGGACAGCCAATGGAGCAGTACTTC
CDR3aa: CASSLDGQPMEQYF

j_gene: TRBJ1-1
d_gene: -
abundance: few
v_gene: TRBV5-6
CDR3nt: TGTGCCAGCAGCTTGGGGACCTTCTCTAACACTGAAGCTTTCTTT
CDR3aa: CASSLGTFSNTEAFF

j_gene: TRBJ1-5
d_gene: -
abundance: -
v_gene: TRBV27
CDR3nt: TGTGCCAGCAGTATGATTGTAGGTCAGCCCCAGCATTTT
CDR3aa: CASSMIVGQPQHF

j_gene: TRBJ2-1
d_gene: -
abundance: -
v_gene: TRBV2
CDR3nt: TGTGCCAGCCTGTCTTGGGGGGCGACTGACAATGAGCAGTTCTTC
CDR3aa: CASLSWGATDNEQFF

j_gene: TRBJ1-1
d_gene: -
abundance: -
v_gene: TRBV6-1
CDR3nt: TGTGCCAGCAGTGAATCCCGGCAGGCTGAAGCTTTCTTT
CDR3aa: CASSESRQAEAFF